This T cell receptor (beta chain) was sequenced during a study of response to subunit inactivated influenza vaccine. V was pared by 3 bases and J by 2 bases, with 10 bases between. CDR3 size: 14 residues. Germline CDR1 reads MNHNS; CDR2 reads SASEGT. Whole-study results and caveats: Authors suggested each seasonal influenza vaccination recruits few new T cells.

In its sample, this clonotype was seen a few times. Its antigen is currently unknown. TCRdb re-called the RT-PCR reads through MiXCR, storing one row per CDR3 protein. Of some 480,000 distinct CDR3 sequences in the sample, 11% were seen once. The chain is built from TRBV6-1 and TRBJ1-2; TRBD1 is a possible D gene (6 bases). This sequence originates from a man aged 45-65 years who received an inactivated influenza vaccine. The source was PBMCs from blood, collected 45 days after vaccination. CDR3 DNA sequence: TGTGCCAGCAGTGATACAGGGATCAACTATGGCTACACCTTC. The encoded protein is CASSDTGINYGYTF.